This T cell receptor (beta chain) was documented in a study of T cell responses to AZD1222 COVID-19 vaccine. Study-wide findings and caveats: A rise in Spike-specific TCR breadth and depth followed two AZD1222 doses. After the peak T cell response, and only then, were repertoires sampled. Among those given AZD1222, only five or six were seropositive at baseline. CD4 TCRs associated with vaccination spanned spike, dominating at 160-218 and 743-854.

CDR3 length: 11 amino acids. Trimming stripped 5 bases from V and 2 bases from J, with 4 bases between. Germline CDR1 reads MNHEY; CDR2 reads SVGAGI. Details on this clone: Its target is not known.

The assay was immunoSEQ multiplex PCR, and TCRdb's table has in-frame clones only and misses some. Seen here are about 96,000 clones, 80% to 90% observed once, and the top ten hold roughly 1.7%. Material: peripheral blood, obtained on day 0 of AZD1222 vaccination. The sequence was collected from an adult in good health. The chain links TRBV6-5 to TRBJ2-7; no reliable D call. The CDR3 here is CASSTPYEQYF. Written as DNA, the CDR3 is TGTGCCAGCAGTACCCCCTACGAGCAGTACTTC.